This T cell receptor beta chain was recovered during a study of T cells in Graves' hyperthyroidism and ophthalmopathy. Uncontrolled infection, other autoimmune disease, pregnancy or lactation disqualified patients from enrolment. This CDR3 spans 15 amino acids. In germline, CDR1 is DFQATT, CDR2 SNEGSKA (reference sequence). Germline trimming cut 1 base from V and 7 bases from J; bases unmatched to any gene: 9. Amplification of TCR beta CDR3 regions used RNA as the template. Carried out on the TCR CDR3, a first-round RT-PCR used the HTBI primer set. TCRdb reanalysed the multiplex PCR reads using MiXCR and keeps one entry per CDR3 protein. The sample comprises hundreds of thousands of distinct CDR3 sequences, about half of which are singletons, and 8.2% rests with the top ten.

The chain has TRBV20-1 and TRBJ1-2, with 10 bases lining up with TRBD1. The specimen sequenced was peripheral blood or thyroid tissue (not recorded which). The receptor comes from a young woman with Graves' hyperthyroidism. The CDR3 region has the DNA TGCAGTGCTAGAGGGGACCGGGACAGGGGATTTGGCTACACCTTC. It yields the protein CSARGDRDRGFGYTF.